A single sample gave rise to the 27 T cell receptor beta chains below, sequenced in a study of shared T cell receptors in the human thymus. The assay was immunoSEQ multiplex PCR, and TCRdb's table has in-frame clones only and misses some. This table has some 720,000 clones, over 75% appearing once. These records were also assigned to another study, of human thymus T cells.

The specimen was thymocytes. All receptors derive from a boy under two years old with a congenital heart defect.

The chain joins TRBV19 to TRBJ2-6; 9 bases map to TRBD2. This CDR3 spans 18 amino acids. V was clipped by 1 base and J by 2 bases; unmatched bases: 6. Germline values: CDR1 LNHDA, CDR2 SQIVND (reference sequence). CDR3 sequence reads: CASSIGRAGGPGANVLTF. The DNA of the CDR3 is TGTGCCAGTAGTATAGGGAGAGCGGGAGGACCTGGGGCCAACGTCCTGACTTTC.

This clone was seen a few times. The rearrangement joins TRBV19 to TRBJ2-4; D may be TRBD1 (6 bases). The CDR3 totals 15 residues. V lost 1 base and J lost 7, with 14 bases in between. The germline gives CDR1 LNHDA, CDR2 SQIVND (reference sequence). The CDR3 sequence: CASSIGGRGGNIQYF. DNA of the CDR3: TGTGCCAGTAGTATAGGGGGCAGGGGCGGCAACATTCAGTACTTC.

V and J are TRBV5-4 and TRBJ2-5; 12 nucleotides line up with TRBD2. This CDR3 region has 16 residues. Germline CDR1 is SGHNT and CDR2 is YYREEE (reference sequence). V dropped 3 bases and J dropped 1; count of bases not matched to a gene: 4. The CDR3 region is CASSSGLAGSQETQYF. CDR3 DNA: TGTGCCAGCAGCTCGGGACTAGCGGGTTCCCAAGAGACCCAGTACTTC.

This clone was counted once. The V call is TRBV4-2, the J call TRBJ2-7; 13 bases line up with TRBD2. In germline, CDR1 is LGHNA, CDR2 YNFKEQ. With 0 bases clipped from V and 3 bases from J, the junction kept 14 bases outside the gene matches. There are 20 residues in the CDR3. Here the CDR3 reads CASSQDRMGLAGIRSYEQYF. The DNA of the CDR3 is TGTGCCAGCAGCCAAGATCGGATGGGACTAGCGGGAATTCGTAGCTACGAGCAGTACTTC.

A single count supports this clone. J is TRBJ2-7 and V is TRBV5-1; 9 positions agree with TRBD1. Germline V gene data show CDR1 as SGHRS and CDR2 as YFSETQ. V shed 4 bases, J shed 3 bases, and the junction held 2 bases outside the gene matches. The length of the CDR3 is 13 residues. The CDR3 DNA reads as TGCGCCAGCAGCAAGACAGGGGGCTACGAGCAGTACTTC. Translation gives CASSKTGGYEQYF.

The chain carries TRBV27 and TRBJ2-3, with TRBD1 identical over 7 bases. The CDR3 runs 13 residues. From germline, CDR1 is MNHEY and CDR2 SMNVEV (reference sequence). Trimming cost V 3 bases and J 7 bases; bases outside gene matches: 4. The CDR3 sequence: CASSLQGVHTQYF. The CDR3 DNA follows: TGTGCCAGCAGTTTGCAGGGGGTGCATACGCAGTATTTT.

This chain joins TRBV7-9 and TRBJ2-3; 7 nucleotides line up with TRBD2. CDR3 length equals 16 residues. Germline V gene lookup returns CDR1 SEHNR and CDR2 FQNEAQ (reference sequence). With V trimmed by 1 base and J by 5 bases, 9 bases remained unmatched. CDR3 nucleotides: TGTGCCAGCAGCTTAGGAGGACTAGTGCCGCAAGATACGCAGTATTTT. Protein sequence: CASSLGGLVPQDTQYF.

This CDR3 is CASTSSGSAEQFF. CDR3 nucleotide sequence: TGTGCCAGCACGTCTAGCGGGAGTGCTGAGCAGTTCTTC. The gene calls are TRBV6-1 and TRBJ2-1, with 10 positions matching TRBD2. V gave up 7 bases and J gave up 9 bases; unmatched junction bases: 6. Germline assignment: CDR1 MNHNS and CDR2 SASEGT. CDR3 size: 13 residues.

CDR3 loop: CASSYSGAGLYNEQFF. CDR3 sequence (DNA): TGTGCCAGCAGTTACTCGGGAGCGGGGTTATACAATGAGCAGTTCTTC. The chain carries TRBV6-6 and TRBJ2-1, with TRBD2 matching 7 bases. Germline V lookup: CDR1 MNHNY, CDR2 SVGAGI (reference sequence). V shed 0 bases and J 4 bases; nucleotides not matched to a gene: 6. The length of the CDR3 is 16 residues.

This clone is a singleton in its sample. The V call is TRBV25-1, the J call TRBJ1-4; TRBD1 matches at 8 bases. Germline-derived CDR1 and CDR2 are MGHDK and SYGVNS. The junction had 5 bases not matched to a gene; V was cut back by 1 base and J by 7 bases. The CDR3 is made up of 15 amino acids. The CDR3 sequence is CASSEFRGRSEKLFF. CDR3 nucleotides: TGTGCCAGCAGTGAATTCAGGGGGCGGAGTGAAAAACTGTTTTTT.

This chain links TRBV19 with TRBJ2-7; perhaps TRBD2 as D (5 bases). This CDR3 spans 14 amino acids. CDR1 LNHDA and CDR2 SQIVND come from the germline V gene (reference sequence). V dropped 4 bases and J dropped 5 bases, with 15 bases sitting between them. CDR3 in DNA: TGTGCCAGTAGTACGGCGGGCCCCGCGAACGAGCAGTACTTC. This encodes CASSTAGPANEQYF.

This chain joins TRBV14 and TRBJ2-1, with 7 bases identical to TRBD2. Germline CDR1 reads SGHDN; CDR2 reads FVKESK. J lost 0 bases, V lost 0 bases, and 5 bases had no gene match. The length of the CDR3 is 17 residues. CDR3 DNA: TGTGCCAGCAGCCAAGAGGGAGGGCGGGTCTCCTACAATGAGCAGTTCTTC. This sequence encodes CASSQEGGRVSYNEQFF.

The J gene is TRBJ1-5, the V gene TRBV29-1; 8 bases fit TRBD1. The junction had 5 bases not matched to a gene; V was cut back by 4 bases and J by 6 bases. The CDR3 extends over 13 amino acids. Germline-derived CDR1 and CDR2 are SQVTM and ANQGSEA. The CDR3 DNA is TGCAGCGTTGGCCCAGGGGGCGGTCAGCCCCAGCATTTT. Amino acids: CSVGPGGGQPQHF.

The chain has TRBV7-2 and TRBJ2-1, with 14 bases fitting TRBD2. Per germline, CDR1 SGHTA and CDR2 FQGNSA. The CDR3 runs to 17 residues. V was pared by 2 bases and J by 6 bases, with 6 bases of the junction left unmatched. CDR3 loop: CASSLRFGTSGSNEQFF. CDR3 sequence (DNA): TGTGCCAGCAGCTTAAGGTTTGGGACTAGCGGGAGCAATGAGCAGTTCTTC.

The chain uses TRBV27 and TRBJ2-1; possibly TRBD2 for D (6 bases). CDR1 and CDR2 from the germline V gene are MNHEY and SMNVEV (reference sequence). Trimming left V 5 bases short and J 8 bases short, with 16 bases between. The CDR3 spans 14 residues. CDR3 protein: CASSGNVREDEQFF. The CDR3 DNA is TGTGCCAGCAGTGGGAACGTGAGGGAGGATGAGCAGTTCTTC.

V gene TRBV5-4 combines with J gene TRBJ1-5; TRBD1 might be the D (6 bases). Germline loops: CDR1 SGHNT, CDR2 YYREEE (reference sequence). This CDR3 contains 16 residues. Trimming took 4 bases from V and 2 from J, leaving 16 bases between them. CDR3 DNA sequence: TGTGCCAGCAGCGCGGAGGGGGGGGACCGCAATCAGCCCCAGCATTTT. Translation: CASSAEGGDRNQPQHF.

This sequence joins TRBV5-6 and TRBJ1-1; D not resolved. V was clipped by 4 bases and J by 5 bases, with 9 bases between them. CDR3 length: 12 residues. In germline, CDR1 is SGHDT, CDR2 YYEEEE. The CDR3 coding sequence is TGTGCCAGCAGCACCCATCAGACTGAAGCTTTCTTT. Amino acid sequence: CASSTHQTEAFF.

This chain joins TRBV30 and TRBJ2-5, with D hard to call. This CDR3 has 12 residues. Trimming stripped 0 bases from V and 3 bases from J, with 5 bases between. Germline V gene data show CDR1 as GTSNPN and CDR2 as SVGIG (reference sequence). The CDR3 sequence: CAWSVQKETQYF. Written as DNA, the CDR3 is TGTGCCTGGAGTGTACAGAAAGAGACCCAGTACTTC. The full variable domain, with the rest looked up from reference TRBV30 and TRBJ2-5, is SQTIHQWPATLVQPVGSPLSLECTVEGTSNPNLYWYRQAAGRGLQLLFYSVGIGQISSEVPQNLSASRPQDRQFILSSKKLLLSDSGFYLCAWSVQKETQYFGPGTRLLVL.

V gene TRBV7-2 combines with J gene TRBJ1-4; TRBD1 matches at 11 bases. Losses at the gene ends were 4 bases for V and 6 bases for J; bases not matched to a gene: 16. Germline values: CDR1 SGHTA, CDR2 FQGNSA. CDR3 size: 19 residues. This CDR3 is CASSSPRRTGGAPYEKLFF. Here the CDR3 DNA reads TGTGCCAGCAGCTCCCCTAGGAGGACAGGGGGCGCCCCCTATGAAAAACTGTTTTTT.

Points on this clone: Within the sample, other DNA sequences also encode this same CDR3. V and J are TRBV25-1 and TRBJ1-5, with 7 bases that match TRBD1. CDR3 length equals 14 residues. From germline, CDR1 is MGHDK and CDR2 SYGVNS. V was pared by 3 bases and J by 2 bases, with 1 base of the junction left unmatched. The CDR3 DNA sequence: TGTGCCAGCAGTGACGGACAGGGCAATCAGCCCCAGCATTTT. This sequence encodes CASSDGQGNQPQHF.

The chain has TRBV7-9 and TRBJ1-5; 9 nucleotides align to TRBD1. Germline CDR1 reads SEHNR; CDR2 reads FQNEAQ (reference sequence). V lost 0 bases and J lost 2; bases outside the gene matches: 5. CDR3 length equals 17 residues. CDR3 in amino acids: CASSLAGDRAGNQPQHF. The CDR3 nucleotides are TGTGCCAGCAGCTTAGCCGGGGACAGGGCGGGCAATCAGCCCCAGCATTTT.

The chain employs TRBV19 and TRBJ1-2; 8 bases are shared with TRBD1. Germline trimming cut 5 bases from V and 5 bases from J; bases unmatched to any gene: 7. Germline lookup yields CDR1 LNHDA and CDR2 SQIVND (reference sequence). The CDR3 contains 14 residues. The CDR3, as DNA: TGTGCCAGTAGTGCAGACAGGGGCCTATATGGCTACACCTTC. Translated, it gives CASSADRGLYGYTF.

This clone was picked up one time. For the CDR3, the DNA is TGTGCCAGCAGCATCACCTCTCACGCTAGCGGGAGAGGGAACAATGAGCAGTTCTTC. Protein product: CASSITSHASGRGNNEQFF. The rearrangement joins TRBV11-2 to TRBJ2-1, with 10 bases matching TRBD2. The junction had 18 bases not matched to a gene; V was cut back by 5 bases and J by 5 bases. Germline V gene data show CDR1 as SGHAT and CDR2 as FQNNGV. There are 19 residues in the CDR3.

The CDR3 is CASSPKTTGLHYGYTF. The CDR3 nucleotides are TGTGCCAGCTCACCTAAGACGACAGGGCTTCACTATGGCTACACCTTC. The gene calls are TRBV18 and TRBJ1-2; TRBD1 agrees at 7 bases. Trimming cost V 3 bases and J 3 bases; bases outside gene matches: 10. In germline, CDR1 is KGHSH, CDR2 LQKENI. This CDR3 is built from 16 residues.

V is TRBV27 and J is TRBJ2-2, with 12 positions matching TRBD1. The V gene's germline CDR1 is MNHEY and CDR2 SMNVEV (reference sequence). There are 16 residues in the CDR3. The ends lost 6 bases at V and 5 bases at J; junction bases unmatched: 7. This CDR3 reads CASRTGTGGGTGELFF. CDR3 sequence (DNA): TGTGCCAGCAGGACCGGGACAGGGGGCGGAACCGGGGAGCTGTTTTTT.

The chain couples TRBV4-1 to TRBJ1-5; D is possibly TRBD1 (6 bases). The CDR3 runs to 18 residues. Per the germline V gene, CDR1 is MGHRA and CDR2 is YSYEKL. V was cut by 0 bases and J by 2 bases, with 17 bases left in between. CDR3 residues: CASSQDKGGARGNQPQHF. The CDR3 nucleotides read TGCGCCAGCAGCCAAGATAAAGGGGGGGCGCGGGGCAATCAGCCCCAGCATTTT.

The chain has TRBV10-3 and TRBJ1-1; TRBD1 agrees at 8 bases. V trimming: 4 bases; J trimming: 0 bases; junction bases outside the gene matches: 4. Germline V gene lookup returns CDR1 ENHRY and CDR2 SYGVKD. CDR3 length: 15 residues. CDR3 region: CAISALTGVNTEAFF. The CDR3 nucleotides read TGTGCCATCAGTGCTTTGACAGGGGTGAACACTGAAGCTTTCTTT.